This T cell receptor (beta chain) was found in a study of T cells in localized non-small cell lung cancer. This clone is medium-sized in the sample. What it recognizes is unknown. Per germline, CDR1 WNHNN and CDR2 SYGVQD (reference sequence). V shed 6 bases and J shed 0 bases, with 15 bases lying between them. The CDR3 is made up of 16 amino acids. General study results and limits: Longer overall survival accompanied higher blood T cell density. There was higher T cell clonality in uninvolved adjacent lung than in tumor, and it was highest there.

Sequencing used immunoSEQ multiplex PCR; TCRdb keeps in-frame clones, though not all of them. The sample holds 850 to 1,300 clones; around 25% are singletons and the top ten take around 30%. The sample was normal lung tissue next to the tumor, taken before any cancer treatment. The chain carries TRBV10-1 and TRBJ2-1, with D perhaps given as TRBD1 or TRBD2 (6 bases each). This clonotype originated in a male donor aged 60 or older with stage I lung adenocarcinoma. In DNA, the CDR3 is TGCGCCAGCAGCGTCGGAAGGGGGGTCTCCTACAATGAGCAGTTCTTC. Translation gives CASSVGRGVSYNEQFF.